Listed below are T cell receptor beta chains from one sample, sequenced in a study of beta chain features in type 1 diabetes. The assay was immunoSEQ multiplex PCR, and TCRdb's table has in-frame clones only and misses some. Counted here are approximately 600,000 clones, 9.5% to 15% occurring once; the ten biggest clones make up 0.095% to 0.15%. The sequenced material came from naive CD4+ T cells from blood. Source of these receptors: a man between 25 and 39 years old with type 1 diabetes. The CDR3 runs from the conserved cysteine through the conserved F or W. The order of the fields is D gene, J gene, V gene, clone size, CDR3 protein, CDR3 DNA. D genes are given only for firm matches. The size field is filled for only some rows; it gives once, few, many or a size class.

d_call: TRBD2
j_call: TRBJ2-1
v_call: TRBV7-9
clone_size: NA
cdr3_aa: CASSSLNGLAGIGEQFF
cdr3_nt: TGTGCCAGCAGCTCCCTAAATGGACTAGCGGGGATCGGTGAGCAGTTCTTC

d_call: NA
j_call: TRBJ2-7
v_call: TRBV7-9
clone_size: few
cdr3_aa: CASSLASGLGEQYF
cdr3_nt: TGTGCCAGCAGCTTAGCGTCCGGGTTGGGCGAGCAGTACTTC

d_call: NA
j_call: TRBJ2-5
v_call: TRBV7-9
clone_size: NA
cdr3_aa: CASSSVETQYF
cdr3_nt: TGTGCCAGCAGCTCAGTAGAGACCCAGTACTTC

d_call: TRBD2
j_call: TRBJ2-1
v_call: TRBV11-2
clone_size: few
cdr3_aa: CASSPRLALGNNEQFF
cdr3_nt: TGTGCCAGCAGCCCCCGACTAGCGCTAGGGAACAATGAGCAGTTCTTC

d_call: NA
j_call: TRBJ1-6
v_call: TRBV27
clone_size: few
cdr3_aa: CASSFVYHSPLHF
cdr3_nt: TGTGCCAGCAGTTTCGTTTATCATTCACCCCTCCACTTT

d_call: NA
j_call: TRBJ1-4
v_call: TRBV30
clone_size: few
cdr3_aa: CAGGGNEKLFF
cdr3_nt: TGTGCCGGAGGGGGAAACGAAAAACTGTTTTTT

d_call: NA
j_call: TRBJ2-7
v_call: TRBV9
clone_size: NA
cdr3_aa: CASSLGTTGTYEQYF
cdr3_nt: TGTGCCAGCAGCCTCGGGACCACGGGGACCTACGAGCAGTACTTC

d_call: TRBD1
j_call: TRBJ2-2
v_call: TRBV7-2
clone_size: NA
cdr3_aa: CASSLWTGNTGELFF
cdr3_nt: TGTGCCAGCAGCTTATGGACAGGGAACACCGGGGAGCTGTTTTTT

d_call: NA
j_call: TRBJ2-5
v_call: TRBV6-1
clone_size: NA
cdr3_aa: CASSVFGGLETQYF
cdr3_nt: TGTGCCAGCAGTGTTTTTGGAGGTCTCGAGACCCAGTACTTC

d_call: NA
j_call: TRBJ2-1
v_call: TRBV16
clone_size: NA
cdr3_aa: CASSRGVVGPYNEQFF
cdr3_nt: TGTGCCAGCAGCCGCGGGGTCGTCGGGCCCTACAATGAGCAGTTCTTC

d_call: TRBD2
j_call: TRBJ2-3
v_call: TRBV5-1
clone_size: few
cdr3_aa: CASSSGTRGDTQYF
cdr3_nt: TGCGCCAGCAGCTCCGGGACTAGAGGAGATACGCAGTATTTT

d_call: NA
j_call: TRBJ2-1
v_call: TRBV9
clone_size: few
cdr3_aa: CASSLEGRGGDNEQFF
cdr3_nt: TGTGCCAGCAGCCTCGAGGGACGGGGTGGGGACAATGAGCAGTTCTTC

d_call: NA
j_call: TRBJ1-5
v_call: TRBV6-1
clone_size: few
cdr3_aa: CASSERGKSNQPQHF
cdr3_nt: TGTGCCAGCAGTGAACGAGGGAAGAGCAATCAGCCCCAGCATTTT

d_call: NA
j_call: TRBJ2-3
v_call: TRBV6-6
clone_size: few
cdr3_aa: CASDTSQSTDTQYF
cdr3_nt: TGTGCCAGCGATACTTCCCAGAGCACAGATACGCAGTATTTT

d_call: TRBD1
j_call: TRBJ2-6
v_call: TRBV25-1
clone_size: few
cdr3_aa: CASSPGQGSGANVLTF
cdr3_nt: TGTGCCAGCAGTCCGGGACAGGGCTCTGGGGCCAACGTCCTGACTTTC

d_call: TRBD1
j_call: TRBJ2-7
v_call: TRBV4-3
clone_size: NA
cdr3_aa: CASSQGDRRDEQYF
cdr3_nt: TGCGCCAGCAGCCAAGGGGACAGGAGGGACGAGCAGTACTTC

d_call: NA
j_call: TRBJ1-5
v_call: TRBV4-3
clone_size: NA
cdr3_aa: CASDRKKSNQPQHF
cdr3_nt: TGCGCCAGCGATCGGAAGAAGAGCAATCAGCCCCAGCATTTT

d_call: NA
j_call: TRBJ2-5
v_call: TRBV7-2
clone_size: NA
cdr3_aa: CASSLWGSGGLLQETQYF
cdr3_nt: TGTGCCAGCAGCTTGTGGGGCTCGGGCGGCCTCCTACAAGAGACCCAGTACTTC

d_call: NA
j_call: TRBJ2-2
v_call: TRBV4-3
clone_size: few
cdr3_aa: CASSQVLDITVGELFF
cdr3_nt: TGCGCCAGCAGCCAAGTCCTGGACATTACTGTCGGGGAGCTGTTTTTT

d_call: NA
j_call: TRBJ2-6
v_call: TRBV5-1
clone_size: NA
cdr3_aa: CASSSKPRAALSGANVLTF
cdr3_nt: TGCGCCAGCAGCAGTAAGCCCAGGGCGGCTCTCTCTGGGGCCAACGTCCTGACTTTC

d_call: NA
j_call: TRBJ1-2
v_call: TRBV9
clone_size: few
cdr3_aa: CASSVDQGKYGYTF
cdr3_nt: TGTGCCAGCAGCGTTGACCAGGGGAAATATGGCTACACCTTC

d_call: NA
j_call: TRBJ1-2
v_call: TRBV14
clone_size: NA
cdr3_aa: CASSQRRFYGYTF
cdr3_nt: TGTGCCAGCAGCCAAAGACGTTTTTATGGCTACACCTTC

d_call: NA
j_call: TRBJ2-6
v_call: TRBV15
clone_size: NA
cdr3_aa: CATSTHRAGANVLTF
cdr3_nt: TGTGCCACCAGCACACACAGGGCCGGGGCCAACGTCCTGACTTTC

d_call: TRBD1
j_call: TRBJ2-7
v_call: TRBV27
clone_size: NA
cdr3_aa: CASKRQGATYEQYF
cdr3_nt: TGTGCCAGCAAGAGGCAGGGGGCCACCTACGAGCAGTACTTC

d_call: NA
j_call: TRBJ2-5
v_call: TRBV7-2
clone_size: NA
cdr3_aa: CASSLKYQETQYF
cdr3_nt: TGTGCCAGCAGCCTGAAGTACCAAGAGACCCAGTACTTC

d_call: NA
j_call: TRBJ2-2
v_call: TRBV12-5
clone_size: few
cdr3_aa: CASGYTGELFF
cdr3_nt: TGTGCTAGTGGTTATACCGGGGAGCTGTTTTTT

d_call: NA
j_call: TRBJ2-3
v_call: TRBV5-1
clone_size: NA
cdr3_aa: CASSALQSTDTQYF
cdr3_nt: TGCGCCAGCAGCGCACTACAGAGCACAGATACGCAGTATTTT

d_call: NA
j_call: TRBJ1-2
v_call: TRBV21-1
clone_size: few
cdr3_aa: CASSNRRDRGLHGYTF
cdr3_nt: TGTGCCAGCAGCAACCGCCGGGACAGGGGGCTGCATGGCTACACCTTC

d_call: NA
j_call: TRBJ2-1
v_call: TRBV19
clone_size: few
cdr3_aa: CASSIEGASYNEQFF
cdr3_nt: TGTGCCAGTAGTATAGAGGGGGCCTCCTACAATGAGCAGTTCTTC

d_call: TRBD1
j_call: TRBJ2-7
v_call: TRBV25-1
clone_size: few
cdr3_aa: CASRPSGTASYEQYF
cdr3_nt: TGTGCCAGCAGACCCTCCGGGACAGCCTCCTACGAGCAGTACTTC

d_call: NA
j_call: TRBJ2-3
v_call: TRBV5-4
clone_size: few
cdr3_aa: CASSPKAGGTDTQYF
cdr3_nt: TGTGCCAGCAGCCCAAAGGCAGGGGGCACAGATACGCAGTATTTT

d_call: NA
j_call: TRBJ1-1
v_call: TRBV7-9
clone_size: NA
cdr3_aa: CASRGPLLNTEAFF
cdr3_nt: TGCGCCAGCCGAGGGCCTCTCCTTAACACTGAAGCTTTCTTT

d_call: NA
j_call: TRBJ2-2
v_call: TRBV5-6
clone_size: NA
cdr3_aa: CASSSVVVDTGELFF
cdr3_nt: TGTGCCAGCAGCTCCGTCGTCGTGGACACCGGGGAGCTGTTTTTT

d_call: TRBD2
j_call: TRBJ2-1
v_call: TRBV29-1
clone_size: NA
cdr3_aa: CSVGDSGALSSYNEQFF
cdr3_nt: TGCAGCGTTGGGGATAGCGGGGCCCTTAGCTCCTACAATGAGCAGTTCTTC

d_call: NA
j_call: TRBJ2-7
v_call: TRBV19
clone_size: NA
cdr3_aa: CASSPMDRPSEQYF
cdr3_nt: TGTGCCAGTAGTCCCATGGACCGACCATCCGAGCAGTACTTC

d_call: NA
j_call: TRBJ1-1
v_call: TRBV19
clone_size: few
cdr3_aa: CASIRERNTEAFF
cdr3_nt: TGTGCCAGTATCCGGGAGAGGAACACTGAAGCTTTCTTT

d_call: TRBD2
j_call: TRBJ2-5
v_call: TRBV5-6
clone_size: NA
cdr3_aa: CASSRASGVHFQETQYF
cdr3_nt: TGTGCCAGCAGTAGGGCTAGCGGAGTACACTTCCAAGAGACCCAGTACTTC

d_call: TRBD1
j_call: TRBJ1-5
v_call: TRBV7-2
clone_size: NA
cdr3_aa: CASTRTGQSNQPQHF
cdr3_nt: TGTGCCAGCACCAGGACAGGGCAGAGCAATCAGCCCCAGCATTTT

d_call: NA
j_call: TRBJ1-5
v_call: TRBV28
clone_size: few
cdr3_aa: CASRERGFYSNQPQHF
cdr3_nt: TGTGCCAGCAGAGAGCGGGGTTTTTATAGCAATCAGCCCCAGCATTTT

d_call: NA
j_call: TRBJ2-4
v_call: TRBV6-1
clone_size: few
cdr3_aa: CASSGEGDPRNIQYF
cdr3_nt: TGTGCCAGCAGTGGCGAAGGGGACCCAAGGAACATTCAGTACTTC

d_call: NA
j_call: TRBJ2-7
v_call: TRBV29-1
clone_size: NA
cdr3_aa: CSVGSRFSYEQYF
cdr3_nt: TGCAGCGTTGGAAGCCGTTTCTCCTACGAGCAGTACTTC

d_call: TRBD2
j_call: TRBJ2-3
v_call: TRBV20-1
clone_size: NA
cdr3_aa: CSARVLAGEYF
cdr3_nt: TGCAGTGCTAGAGTCCTAGCGGGGGAGTATTTT

d_call: TRBD1
j_call: TRBJ1-2
v_call: TRBV29-1
clone_size: NA
cdr3_aa: CSVALGTVDGYTF
cdr3_nt: TGCAGCGTCGCCCTTGGGACAGTAGATGGCTACACCTTC

d_call: TRBD2
j_call: TRBJ2-3
v_call: TRBV9
clone_size: few
cdr3_aa: CASSVRGGLTDTQYF
cdr3_nt: TGTGCCAGCAGCGTACGCGGGGGACTCACAGATACGCAGTATTTT

d_call: TRBD1
j_call: TRBJ1-4
v_call: TRBV5-4
clone_size: few
cdr3_aa: CASSPGQVSEKLFF
cdr3_nt: TGTGCCAGCAGCCCGGGACAGGTTTCTGAAAAACTGTTTTTT